This note documents a single TCR beta chain sequence. The data are from a study of blood T cell repertoires in COVID-19. Study at large: The origin of the acute and convalescent COVID-19 samples was the United States, Italy and Spain. The cDNA or gDNA used as material had been derived from T cells, B-cell-depleted T cells, or PBMCs.

Original handling: Reference gene primer amplification gave nucleated cell count estimates. Sequencing used immunoSEQ multiplex PCR; TCRdb keeps in-frame clones, though not all of them. V and J calls and clone size are those listed in that table; D and trimming were worked out from the DNA. The table shows approximately 400,000 clones, with about 80% occurring only once. Sequenced sample: peripheral blood. This receptor was taken from a human donor with acute or convalescent COVID-19. The donor label of this sample is uncertain.

CDR3 in DNA: TGTGCCTGGGGCAGCGGACGGACCTACGAGCAGTACTTC. As protein: CAWGSGRTYEQYF. V gene TRBV30 combines with J gene TRBJ2-7, with a possible D match to TRBD2 (5 bases). This CDR3 has 13 amino acids. V lost 5 bases and J 2 bases, leaving 13 bases between the germline ends. Germline V gives CDR1 GTSNPN, CDR2 SVGIG (reference sequence).